The 28 T cell receptor beta chains in this list originate from one sample, sequenced in a study of T cells in Graves' hyperthyroidism and ophthalmopathy. Amplification of TCR beta CDR3 regions was performed using RNA transcripts as template. HTBI primers were employed in a first-round RT-PCR of the TCR CDR3. From the multiplex PCR reads, TCRdb called clonotypes with MiXCR, one entry per CDR3 protein. Altogether about 590,000 distinct CDR3 sequences are present, approximately 14% being singletons, with the ten largest covering roughly 6.6%. Sequenced input: blood. The receptors shown here come from a woman aged 25 to 39 with Graves' hyperthyroidism.

The table lists this clonotype with many counts. The chain uses TRBV12-3 or TRBV12-4 and TRBJ1-1; D ambiguous. The CDR3 runs to 13 residues. Trimming removed 6 bases from V and 6 bases from J, with 14 bases in between. CDR3 in amino acids: CASSDRTDAEAFF. DNA for the CDR3: TGTGCCAGCAGCGACCGGACGGATGCTGAAGCTTTCTTT.

This clonotype was counted at least ten times. This chain links TRBV7-2 with TRBJ2-7; tentative D call: TRBD1 (7 bases). CDR1 is SGHTA, CDR2 FQGNSA, per germline. The CDR3 is 16 amino acids. V lost 2 bases, J lost 4 bases, and 18 bases lay in between. The CDR3 bases are TGTGCCAGCAGCTTACAGGGGGGCTTTACTGCTTACGAGCAGTACTTC. Translating it yields CASSLQGGFTAYEQYF.

This clonotype was seen a few times. The chain uses TRBV6-1 and TRBJ1-2; D call uncertain. Between the trimmed V and J ends, which lost 5 bases and 2 bases, there was a span of 15 bases. Germline loops: CDR1 MNHNS, CDR2 SASEGT. CDR3 length: 15 amino acids. DNA of the CDR3: TGTGCCAGCAGTACGCGACCGAACACCAACTATGGCTACACCTTC. This encodes CASSTRPNTNYGYTF.

This clonotype was counted many times. The chain combines TRBV20-1 with TRBJ1-6; 9 nucleotides agree with TRBD1. J gave up 5 bases and V 3 bases, and 2 bases lay outside the gene matches. CDR3 length: 14 residues. CDR1 is DFQATT, CDR2 SNEGSKA, per germline (reference sequence). The CDR3 sequence is CSASRQGDNSPLHF. The CDR3 region has the DNA TGCAGTGCTAGTCGACAGGGGGATAATTCACCCCTCCACTTT.

This clonotype was seen repeatedly, ten times or more. J is TRBJ2-1 and V is TRBV27; unclear D gene. The CDR3 has 14 residues. With 4 bases removed from V and 4 bases from J, the gap between germline ends came to 11 bases. The germline CDR1 and CDR2 sequences are MNHEY and SMNVEV (reference sequence). CDR3 DNA: TGTGCCAGCAGTTCAAATCTAGATTACAATGAGCAGTTCTTC. Protein product: CASSSNLDYNEQFF.

At least ten counts were recorded for this clonotype. The chain combines TRBV20-1 with TRBJ1-6; perhaps TRBD1 as D (5 bases). V lost 0 bases and J 7 bases, leaving 13 bases between the germline ends. This CDR3 has 15 residues. Germline values: CDR1 DFQATT, CDR2 SNEGSKA (reference sequence). CDR3 loop: CSARDGAEKNSPLHF. The CDR3 nucleotides read TGCAGTGCTAGAGATGGGGCAGAAAAGAATTCACCCCTCCACTTT.

This clonotype was found many times. An end of the junction does not agree with germline; a read error may underlie this. The chain is built from TRBV11-1 and TRBJ2-1, with D possibly being TRBD2 (6 bases). The CDR3 sequence is 16 residues long. The V gene's germline CDR1 is SGHAT and CDR2 FQDESV (reference sequence). The DNA of the CDR3 is TGTGCCAGCAGCCTAGCGTTCCGGGAGATCGGCGATGAGCAGTTCTTC. It is translated as CASSLAFREIGDEQFF.

The rearrangement links TRBV9 to TRBJ2-5, with 9 bases identical to TRBD2. The CDR3 is 16 amino acids. With V trimmed by 3 bases and J by 5 bases, 11 bases remained unmatched. Germline V gene data show CDR1 as SGDLS and CDR2 as YYNGEE. DNA of the CDR3: TGTGCCAGCAGCGCAGAAGCGGGAGGCCGGGGGGAGACCCAGTACTTC. Its protein product is CASSAEAGGRGETQYF.

This clonotype appeared a few times. The chain uses TRBV20-1 and TRBJ2-3; 7 bases are a match to TRBD1. V was clipped by 1 base and J by 3 bases; unmatched bases: 13. Germline values: CDR1 DFQATT, CDR2 SNEGSKA (reference sequence). The CDR3 loop spans 17 amino acids. Here the CDR3 DNA reads TGCAGTGCTAGAGCCCACCGCCGGGACAGATTTACAGATACGCAGTATTTT. This translates into CSARAHRRDRFTDTQYF.

This clonotype was seen repeatedly, ten times or more. The chain carries TRBV20-1 and TRBJ2-5, with 13 bases aligning to TRBD2. V was clipped by 1 base and J by 4 bases; unmatched bases: 3. In germline, CDR1 is DFQATT, CDR2 SNEGSKA (reference sequence). The CDR3 has 15 amino acids. This CDR3 reads CSARGLAGGGETQYF. The DNA of the CDR3 is TGCAGTGCTAGAGGACTAGCGGGAGGAGGAGAGACCCAGTACTTC.

This clonotype has ten or more counts. CDR3 DNA sequence: TGTGCCAGCAGCCAAGATTGGGGACGGGTTTACAATGAGCAGTTCTTC. It translates to CASSQDWGRVYNEQFF. The rearrangement links TRBV3-1 to TRBJ2-1, with D perhaps TRBD1 or TRBD2 (5 bases each). The CDR3 runs to 16 residues. Deletions cut 0 bases from V and 4 bases from J, with 13 bases between. Germline V gives CDR1 LGHDT, CDR2 YNNKEL (reference sequence).

This clonotype was seen at least ten times. The V and J genes are TRBV6-1 and TRBJ2-4; D is perhaps TRBD1 (5 bases). CDR3 length equals 13 residues. Germline-derived CDR1 and CDR2 are MNHNS and SASEGT. The V gene lost 3 bases and the J gene lost 6 bases, with 9 bases spanning the gap. This chain's CDR3 is CASSEGQGNIQYF. CDR3 in DNA: TGTGCCAGCAGTGAGGGTCAGGGAAACATTCAGTACTTC.

J is TRBJ1-5 and V is TRBV2; the D gene is possibly TRBD1 (5 bases). Germline V gene sequence: CDR1 SNHLY, CDR2 FYNNEI. This CDR3 is built from 18 residues. V lost 5 bases to trimming and J lost 0 bases, with 20 bases between them. The CDR3 sequence is CASSPKVGDQYSNQPQHF. CDR3 nucleotide sequence: TGTGCCAGCAGTCCGAAAGTAGGGGACCAGTATAGCAATCAGCCCCAGCATTTT.

The rearrangement uses TRBV5-1 and TRBJ2-2; the D is unclear. Germline V gives CDR1 SGHRS, CDR2 YFSETQ. CDR3 length: 16 amino acids. The V and J ends lost 4 bases and 0 bases respectively, with 13 bases between them. CDR3 DNA: TGCGCCAGCAGCACAGTACCAAGAGCGAACACCGGGGAGCTGTTTTTT. Encoded protein: CASSTVPRANTGELFF.

The rearrangement joins TRBV29-1 to TRBJ2-7; D possibly corresponds to TRBD2 (5 bases). V lost 1 base, J lost 5 bases, and 9 bases lay in between. Germline CDR1 SQVTM, CDR2 ANQGSEA. There are 12 residues in the CDR3. The DNA of the CDR3 is TGCAGCGTTGAAGGGGAGAAGCACGAGCAGTACTTC. Translated, it gives CSVEGEKHEQYF.

This clonotype was recorded at least ten times. The CDR3: CASSLGDRAYEQYF. CDR3 sequence (DNA): TGCGCCAGCAGCTTGGGGGACAGAGCCTACGAGCAGTACTTC. The chain is built from TRBV5-1 and TRBJ2-7, with 7 bases identical to TRBD1. The CDR3 sequence is 14 residues long. CDR1 and CDR2 from the germline V gene are SGHRS and YFSETQ. Germline trimming cut 0 bases from V and 2 bases from J; bases unmatched to any gene: 2.

Ten or more counts support this clonotype. The genes are TRBV15 and TRBJ2-5; 7 bases agree with TRBD2. V was pared by 5 bases and J by 2 bases, with 8 bases of the junction left unmatched. CDR1 is LNHNV and CDR2 is YYDKDF in the germline V gene (reference sequence). CDR3 length: 15 amino acids. The CDR3 coding sequence is TGTGCCACCAGCGGCGACACTAGCGCTCAAGAGACCCAGTACTTC. It codes for CATSGDTSAQETQYF. Looking up the rest from reference TRBV15 and TRBJ2-5 gives the full variable domain: DAMVIQNPRYQVTQFGKPVTLSCSQTLNHNVMYWYQQKSSQAPKLLFHYYDKDFNNEADTPDNFQSRRPNTSFCFLDIRSPGLGDTAMYLCATSGDTSAQETQYFGPGTRLLVL.

The sample holds a few counts of this clonotype. The chain links TRBV7-9 to TRBJ1-2; 9 positions match TRBD1. Germline V CDR1 and CDR2: SEHNR, FQNEAQ (reference sequence). J lost 1 base, V lost 1 base, and 16 bases had no gene match. This CDR3 has 20 amino acids. CDR3 region: CASSLGRDREPTIGNYGYTF. In DNA, the CDR3 is TGTGCCAGCAGCTTAGGTCGGGACAGGGAACCTACCATTGGTAACTATGGCTACACCTTC.

This clonotype was seen at least ten times. CDR3 sequence: CSARDGGSRSYEQYF. DNA of the CDR3: TGCAGTGCTAGAGATGGCGGGAGCCGGTCTTACGAGCAGTACTTC. The chain couples TRBV20-1 to TRBJ2-7; the match to TRBD2 covers 7 bases. This CDR3 contains 15 residues. CDR1 is DFQATT, CDR2 SNEGSKA, per germline (reference sequence). V was clipped by 0 bases and J by 4 bases; unmatched bases: 9.

This clonotype came up a few times. The chain employs TRBV7-2 and TRBJ1-4; TRBD1 is a possible D gene (5 bases). V was cut by 1 base and J by 6 bases, with 12 bases left in between. The CDR3 is 15 amino acids. In germline, CDR1 is SGHTA, CDR2 FQGNSA. CDR3 protein: CASSLDGTRHEKLFF. The CDR3 region has the DNA TGTGCCAGCAGCTTAGACGGGACTCGGCATGAAAAACTGTTTTTT.

The gene calls are TRBV29-1 and TRBJ1-2; D not resolved. V lost 7 bases and J lost 0, with 3 bases in between. The CDR3 sequence is 10 residues long. CDR1 SQVTM and CDR2 ANQGSEA come from the germline V gene. The CDR3 loop reads CSAANYGYTF. The CDR3 DNA reads as TGCAGCGCCGCTAACTATGGCTACACCTTC. The whole variable domain, remainder taken from reference TRBV29-1 and TRBJ1-2, is SAVISQKPSRDICQRGTSLTIQCQVDSQVTMMFWYRQQPGQSLTLIATANQGSEATYESGFVIDKFPISRPNLTFSTLTVSNMSPEDSSIYLCSAANYGYTFGSGTRLTVV.

This clonotype has a handful of counts. The gene calls are TRBV7-2 and TRBJ2-5; D gene unclear. CDR3 size: 14 residues. Germline V gives CDR1 SGHTA, CDR2 FQGNSA. Between the trimmed V and J ends, which lost 1 base and 2 bases, there was a span of 8 bases. CDR3 protein: CASSLVFRQETQYF. The CDR3 DNA is TGTGCCAGCAGCTTAGTTTTCAGACAAGAGACCCAGTACTTC. The full variable domain, completed using reference TRBV7-2 and TRBJ2-5, is GAGVSQSPSNKVTEKGKDVELRCDPISGHTALYWYRQSLGQGLEFLIYFQGNSAPDKSGLPSDRFSAERTGGSVSTLTIQRTQQEDSAVYLCASSLVFRQETQYFGPGTRLLVL.

This clonotype was counted many times. The chain links TRBV28 to TRBJ2-7; D is uncertain. V lost 7 bases and J lost 1, with 5 bases in between. The CDR3 loop spans 11 amino acids. Germline loops: CDR1 MDHEN, CDR2 SYDVKM. The CDR3 loop is CASTGSYEQYF. The CDR3 DNA follows: TGTGCCAGCACGGGTTCCTACGAGCAGTACTTC.

This clonotype was recorded at least ten times. V and J are TRBV11-2 and TRBJ1-1; D uncertain. Trimming removed 1 base from V and 2 bases from J, with 20 bases in between. This CDR3 spans 18 amino acids. Germline CDR1 reads SGHAT; CDR2 reads FQNNGV. CDR3: CASSLVSTWPPGNTEAFF. The CDR3 nucleotides read TGTGCCAGCAGCTTAGTTTCTACATGGCCGCCGGGAAACACTGAAGCTTTCTTT. The entire variable domain, with the rest obtained from reference TRBV11-2 and TRBJ1-1, is as follows: EAGVAQSPRYKIIEKRQSVAFWCNPISGHATLYWYQQILGQGPKLLIQFQNNGVVDDSQLPKDRFSAERLKGVDSTLKIQPAKLEDSAVYLCASSLVSTWPPGNTEAFFGQGTRLTVV.

This clonotype was counted at least ten times. The chain is built from TRBV6-1 and TRBJ1-2, with D possibly TRBD1 on 5 matching bases. CDR1 MNHNS and CDR2 SASEGT come from the germline V gene. Between the trimmed V and J ends, which lost 7 bases and 5 bases, there was a span of 14 bases. The CDR3 totals 13 residues. The CDR3 reads CASTPGGEYGYTF. Here the CDR3 DNA reads TGTGCCAGCACCCCGGGGGGTGAATATGGCTACACCTTC.

This clonotype was seen only a few times. One end of the junction varies from germline; a read error may be responsible. This rearrangement joins TRBV3-1 to TRBJ2-5, with D possibly TRBD2 on 6 matching bases. This CDR3 spans 15 amino acids. Germline lookup yields CDR1 LGHDT and CDR2 YNNKEL (reference sequence). The CDR3 loop reads CASGQDTGVQETQYF. The CDR3 DNA reads as TGTGCCAGCGGCCAAGACACGGGAGTACAAGAGACCCAGTACTTC.

The genes are TRBV4-1 and TRBJ1-2; unclear D gene. The germline V gene encodes CDR1 MGHRA and CDR2 YSYEKL. Trimming removed 0 bases from V and 2 bases from J, with 19 bases in between. The CDR3 runs to 18 residues. In DNA form, the CDR3 reads TGCGCCAGCAGCCAAGATCTGCAGACACCCCTTGGAAACTATGGCTACACCTTC. Its protein product is CASSQDLQTPLGNYGYTF.

The J gene is TRBJ2-1, the V gene TRBV13; D is unresolved. V was cut by 5 bases and J by 2 bases, with 13 bases left in between. Germline V CDR1 and CDR2: PRHDT, FYEKMQ (reference sequence). CDR3 length: 15 residues. The CDR3 spells CASSLTLRPYNEQFF. DNA for the CDR3: TGTGCCAGCAGCCTGACTTTGAGACCCTACAATGAGCAGTTCTTC.